This T cell receptor beta chain emerged from a study of T-cell reconstitution after alpha-beta-depleted transplantation in children. The study's findings and limits: Newly produced T cells mostly accounted for T-cell counts and diversity one year post-transplant. In patients about two months after transplant, alpha-beta T cells reportedly arose from several hundred expanded graft clones.

This clonotype was observed many times. Its antigen is not identified. CDR3 size: 16 residues. Unmatched junction bases numbered 11, after V lost 2 bases and J lost 5 bases. CDR1 is MNHEY, CDR2 SVGEGT, per germline. Unique molecular identifiers were built into the TCRbeta library. TCRdb independently ran MiXCR on the PCR reads; one entry per CDR3 protein. This repertoire shows over 45,000 distinct CDR3 sequences, approximately 6.1% found once; its top ten account for 30%. The receptor's source is a female patient between 2 and 15 years old who had a stem cell transplant for aplastic anemia, so the T cells may come from the graft donor. This chain connects TRBV6-2 or TRBV6-3 to TRBJ2-7, with 8 positions matching TRBD1. The source material was PBMCs, mostly from graft donor cells, sampled 60 days after TCRalphabeta/CD19-depleted stem cell transplant. Here the CDR3 DNA reads TGTGCCAGCAGTTACCGCCAGGGGGCCCTCTGGGACGAGCAGTACTTC. This codes for CASSYRQGALWDEQYF.